The clone carrying this T cell receptor (beta chain) was counted at least ten times. Patients picked for sequencing had shown CD8+CD57+ cell expansion detected by flow cytometry. The patients, all of them, had severe acquired aplastic anemia. V was pared by 1 base and J by 5 bases, with 12 bases of the junction left unmatched. Per germline, CDR1 SGHAT and CDR2 FQNNGV. CDR3 length: 17 amino acids. This entry belongs to a study of CD8+CD57+ T cells in acquired aplastic anemia. Genomic DNA, the template, was used for profiling of the TCR beta VDJ and CDR3. MiXCR, run by TCRdb on the reads, gives a single entry per CDR3 protein. This table holds about 190,000 distinct CDR3 sequences, 48% found once.

V gene TRBV11-2 combines with J gene TRBJ2-7; 9 positions agree with TRBD1. What was sequenced was sorted CD4+, CD8+, or CD8+CD57+ T cells (not recorded which) from PBMCs. The receptor comes from a human donor with aplastic anemia. Here the CDR3 reads CASSLVMLGQGSDEQYF. The CDR3 DNA follows: TGTGCCAGCAGCTTAGTTATGTTGGGACAGGGTTCCGACGAGCAGTACTTC.